This paragraph reports one TCR beta chain. Germline V CDR1 and CDR2: MNHEY, SVGAGI. CDR3 length: 15 amino acids. Between the trimmed V and J ends, which lost 5 bases and 5 bases, there was a span of 13 bases. Samples underwent the assay at deep level. Assay used: immunoSEQ multiplex PCR; TCRdb lists only in-frame clones, some missing. The sample records roughly 2.5 million clones, more than 90% being singletons. The data originate from a study of shared clonotypes between healthy human individuals. The specimen sequenced was naive CD4+ T cells sorted from blood. The subset denotes: CD45RA+ positively selected. The V and J genes are TRBV6-5 and TRBJ1-6; no reliable D call. This sequence originates from a man between 18 and 35 years old in good health. The CDR3 nucleotides read TGTGCCAGCAGTCCCTCGGACCGCAATAATTCACCCCTCCACTTT. Amino acids: CASSPSDRNNSPLHF.